This T cell receptor beta chain came from a study of T cell repertoires in ileal Crohn's disease. Sequenced by immunoSEQ multiplex PCR; TCRdb stores in-frame clones only, minus some. The table includes about 5,400 clones, around four fifths detected once. The sample holds a few counts of this clone. The V and J ends lost 2 bases and 7 bases respectively, with 21 bases between them. The germline gives CDR1 SGHTA, CDR2 FQGNSA. This CDR3 spans 16 amino acids. The source is an adult with Crohn's disease. The chain has TRBV7-2 and TRBJ2-7; D is perhaps TRBD1 (5 bases). The sequenced sample consisted of ileal tissue. The CDR3 sequence is CASSLSLDPGQGEQYF. CDR3 sequence (DNA): TGTGCCAGCAGCTTAAGTCTGGACCCCGGTCAGGGAGAGCAGTACTTC.